Presented here are 10 T cell receptor beta chains from one specimen sequenced in a study of CD8 T cells in ankylosing spondylitis (dated by TCRdb to between 2016 and 2019). General findings and caveats noted by the study authors: Blood from ankylosing spondylitis patients appeared to be characterized by a TCR beta motif made up of several highly homologous amino acid variants.

The library was built by means of 5' RACE. Sequencer: Illumina HiSeq 2500. TCRdb ran its own pipeline on the public reads, namely fastp trimming at Q25 and MiXCR clone calling, and kept in-frame beta chains. Entries are consolidated by CDR3 protein sequence, retaining the most common genes and DNA. In this sample the table shows approximately 300,000 distinct CDR3 sequences, roughly 8% of which occur a single time. The ten largest clones take up 13% to 15% of the sample. No cognate antigen is known for these TCRs. The sample comprised blood, either unsorted or a sorted T cell fraction (not recorded which). These receptors all stem from a male donor with ankylosing spondylitis.

This clonotype appeared a few times. The chain is built from TRBV20-1 and TRBJ2-1, with 8 bases lining up with TRBD2. V shed 7 bases, J shed 8 bases, and the junction held 7 bases outside the gene matches. Germline values: CDR1 DFQATT, CDR2 SNEGSKA (reference sequence). The CDR3 loop spans 12 amino acids. The CDR3: CSEVAGQDEQFF. CDR3 nucleotides: TGCAGTGAAGTAGCGGGGCAGGATGAGCAGTTCTTC.

V usage is TRBV29-1 and J usage is TRBJ2-1; D uncertain. The V gene lost 3 bases and the J gene lost 6 bases, with 12 bases spanning the gap. Germline V gene data show CDR1 as SQVTM and CDR2 as ANQGSEA. The CDR3 extends over 13 amino acids. CDR3: CSVEVAIRNEQFF. CDR3 DNA: TGCAGCGTTGAGGTGGCTATTCGCAATGAGCAGTTCTTC.

This clonotype turned up a few times. The chain recombines TRBV5-1 with TRBJ2-7; D is unclear. Per the germline V gene, CDR1 is SGHRS and CDR2 is YFSETQ. Trimming took off 2 bases at V and 2 bases at J, with 11 bases between the two ends. This CDR3 has 14 residues. CDR3 DNA sequence: TGCGCCAGCAGCTTAGGTACAGAAGCCTACGAGCAGTACTTC. Translating gives CASSLGTEAYEQYF. The full variable domain, with the rest looked up from reference TRBV5-1 and TRBJ2-7, is KAGVTQTPRYLIKTRGQQVTLSCSPISGHRSVSWYQQTPGQGLQFLFEYFSETQRNKGNFPGRFSGRQFSNSRSEMNVSTLELGDSALYLCASSLGTEAYEQYFGPGTRLTVT.

The gene calls are TRBV19 and TRBJ1-1, with D hard to call. V was trimmed by 3 bases and J by 0 bases, leaving 8 bases between them. CDR3 size: 14 residues. Germline CDR1 and CDR2: LNHDA and SQIVND (reference sequence). This CDR3 is CASSIPVMNTEAFF. The CDR3, as DNA: TGTGCCAGTAGTATCCCTGTCATGAACACTGAAGCTTTCTTT.

This clonotype turned up a few times. The J gene is TRBJ2-2, the V gene TRBV28; maybe TRBD2 (7 bases). V lost 7 bases and J lost 3, with 18 bases in between. The CDR3 extends over 16 amino acids. CDR1 and CDR2 from the germline V gene are MDHEN and SYDVKM. This chain's CDR3 is CASISGGGRDTGELFF. The CDR3 region has the DNA TGTGCCAGCATTTCTGGGGGGGGCCGAGACACCGGGGAGCTGTTTTTT.

This clonotype was recorded a few times. The rearrangement uses TRBV11-2 and TRBJ2-1, with TRBD2 matching 10 bases. This CDR3 spans 14 amino acids. J lost 3 bases, V lost 7 bases, and 3 bases had no gene match. Germline V CDR1 and CDR2: SGHAT, FQNNGV. The CDR3 loop is CASTPSGSYNEQFF. CDR3 in DNA: TGTGCCAGCACCCCTAGCGGGAGCTACAATGAGCAGTTCTTC.

This clonotype was picked up a small number of times. The chain is built from TRBV20-1 and TRBJ2-2; D is uncertain. V shed 8 bases and J shed 1 base, with 11 bases lying between them. This CDR3 spans 13 amino acids. CDR1 and CDR2 from the germline V gene are DFQATT and SNEGSKA (reference sequence). The CDR3 protein is CSHQPLNTGELFF. The CDR3 nucleotides read TGCAGTCACCAACCACTGAACACCGGGGAGCTGTTTTTT.

This chain connects TRBV4-1 to TRBJ2-7, with 7 positions matching TRBD2. CDR1 and CDR2 from the germline V gene are MGHRA and YSYEKL. The V gene end was trimmed by 2 bases and the J gene end by 8 bases; junction bases not matched to a gene: 9. The CDR3 consists of 14 residues. Here the CDR3 DNA reads TGCGCCAGCAGCCAACCAGCGGGGAGGACGCAGCAGTACTTC. It codes for CASSQPAGRTQQYF.

The rearrangement links TRBV18 to TRBJ2-3, with D hard to call. The CDR3 has 16 amino acids. In germline, CDR1 is KGHSH, CDR2 LQKENI. The ends were cut back, 1 base at V and 5 bases at J, with 16 bases in the middle. The CDR3 region has the DNA TGTGCCAGCTCACCACAACCCACAGATCGGCAAGATACGCAGTATTTT. This gives the protein CASSPQPTDRQDTQYF.

This clonotype was observed at least ten times. The chain carries TRBV5-1 and TRBJ1-1, with D uncertain. Trimming pared 4 bases from V and 1 base from J, leaving 8 bases between. CDR1 and CDR2 (germline): SGHRS, YFSETQ. This CDR3 comprises 13 residues. The CDR3 DNA follows: TGCGCCAGCAGCGGCGCAGGGAACACTGAAGCTTTCTTT. It translates to CASSGAGNTEAFF.